A single sample is the source of the 5 T cell receptor beta chains below, sequenced in a study of T cells after yellow fever vaccination. TCRdb ran MiXCR on the 5' RACE reads and lists one entry per CDR3 protein. Of around 350,000 distinct CDR3 sequences listed, around a tenth were seen once; the top ten hold 18%. The sequences come from PBMCs, collected on the day of the first yellow fever vaccination. These receptors originate from a man between 18 and 35 years old who received the YFV17D yellow fever vaccine.

The V and J genes are TRBV6-2 or TRBV6-3 and TRBJ1-2; no firm D call. CDR3 length: 13 amino acids. CDR1 is MNHEY, CDR2 SVGEGT, per germline. V was trimmed by 0 bases and J by 8 bases, leaving 10 bases between them. CDR3 sequence reads: CASSYSFVAGYTF. The CDR3 region has the DNA TGTGCCAGCAGTTACTCCTTTGTGGCGGGCTACACCTTC.

This clonotype was counted ten times or more. The V gene is TRBV12-3 or TRBV12-4, the J gene TRBJ2-3; possible D gene TRBD1, 6 bases. Between the trimmed V and J ends, which lost 5 bases and 1 base, there was a span of 16 bases. The CDR3 consists of 16 residues. DNA for the CDR3: TGTGCCAGCAGTCCTCTCAGGGGAAGGGGCACAGATACGCAGTATTTT. Its translation is CASSPLRGRGTDTQYF.

This clonotype was seen a handful of times. The chain recombines TRBV5-6 with TRBJ2-7; D is possibly TRBD2 (5 bases). This CDR3 is built from 16 residues. Trimming removed 4 bases at V and 2 bases at J, with 19 bases between. The germline gives CDR1 SGHDT, CDR2 YYEEEE. CDR3 nucleotides: TGTGCCAGCAGCCCCGGACCCCCCGGGGAAGCCTACGAGCAGTACTTC. Protein: CASSPGPPGEAYEQYF.

The sample holds many counts of this clonotype. This chain connects TRBV7-2 to TRBJ2-3; 9 nucleotides line up with TRBD2. CDR3 length: 15 amino acids. V was pared by 4 bases and J by 6 bases, with 8 bases of the junction left unmatched. CDR1 and CDR2 from the germline V gene are SGHTA and FQGNSA. CDR3 residues: CASSSVWRGGDTQYF. Here the CDR3 DNA reads TGTGCCAGCAGCTCGGTTTGGCGGGGGGGCGATACGCAGTATTTT.

V is TRBV5-1 and J is TRBJ1-1, with D maybe TRBD1 (6 bases). The V end was cut by 4 bases, the J end by 6 bases, with 16 bases between. Germline lookup yields CDR1 SGHRS and CDR2 YFSETQ. CDR3 length equals 14 residues. The CDR3 loop reads CASSPQGRGAEAFF. The CDR3 bases are TGCGCCAGCAGCCCACAGGGCAGAGGCGCTGAAGCTTTCTTT.